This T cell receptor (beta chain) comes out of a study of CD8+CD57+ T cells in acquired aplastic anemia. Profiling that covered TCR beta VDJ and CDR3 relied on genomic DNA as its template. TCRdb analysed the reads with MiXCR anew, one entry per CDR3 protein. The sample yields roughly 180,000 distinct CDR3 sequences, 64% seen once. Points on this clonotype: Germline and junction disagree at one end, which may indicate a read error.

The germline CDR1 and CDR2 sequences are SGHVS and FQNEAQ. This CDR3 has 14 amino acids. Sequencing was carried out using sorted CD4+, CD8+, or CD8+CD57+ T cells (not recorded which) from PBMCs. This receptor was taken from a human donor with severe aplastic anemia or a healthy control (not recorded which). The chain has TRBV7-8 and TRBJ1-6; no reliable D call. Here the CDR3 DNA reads TGTACCAGCAGCTTAGTACCCAATAATTCACCCCTCCACTTT. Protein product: CTSSLVPNNSPLHF. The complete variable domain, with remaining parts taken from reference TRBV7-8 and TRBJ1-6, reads GAGVSQSPRYKVAKRGQDVALRCDPISGHVSLFWYQQALGQGPEFLTYFQNEAQLDKSGLPSDRFFAERPEGSVSTLKIQRTQQEDSAVYLCTSSLVPNNSPLHFGNGTRLTVT.